A selection of T cell receptor beta chains follows, all from one sample in a study of CD8 T cells in ankylosing spondylitis. TCRdb ran MiXCR on the 5' RACE reads and lists one entry per CDR3 protein. The data hold roughly 490,000 distinct CDR3 sequences, with about 5.7% observed a single time. The sample was blood, either unsorted or a sorted T cell fraction (not recorded which). The receptors derive from a male donor with ankylosing spondylitis. Both conserved end residues are part of each CDR3. D genes are given only for firm matches. Size tells how often a clone was seen (once, few, many) or the class of an expanded clone, and some rows leave it out.

>16|TRBV7-2|-|TRBJ1-5|many
CASSLTPQPSNQPQHF
TGTGCCAGCAGCTTGACACCTCAACCTAGCAATCAGCCCCAGCATTTT
>20|TRBV4-3|TRBD2|TRBJ2-2|few
CASSQGSLADWYGNTGELFF
TGCGCCAGCAGCCAAGGGTCCCTAGCGGACTGGTATGGGAACACCGGGGAGCTGTTTTTT
>12|TRBV5-1|-|TRBJ2-7|many
CASSRNRDEQYF
TGCGCCAGCAGTCGGAACCGGGACGAGCAGTACTTC
>15|TRBV20-1|TRBD2|TRBJ2-3|-
CSASPTSGSSDTQYF
TGCAGTGCTAGCCCAACTAGCGGGAGCTCAGATACGCAGTATTTT
>15|TRBV28|TRBD1|TRBJ1-2|few
CASSPPDRARYGYTF
TGTGCCAGCAGTCCCCCGGACAGGGCTCGCTATGGCTACACCTTC
>14|TRBV7-2|TRBD1|TRBJ2-5|many
CASSRVGTGETQYF
TGTGCCAGCAGCCGAGTAGGGACAGGGGAGACCCAGTACTTC
>17|TRBV2|-|TRBJ1-6|many
CASSERGQLNYNSPLHF
TGTGCCAGCAGTGAGAGAGGACAATTAAACTATAATTCACCCCTCCACTTT
>12|TRBV25-1|-|TRBJ2-1|few
CASTSGGGEQFF
TGTGCCAGTACCAGTGGGGGAGGAGAGCAGTTCTTC
>13|TRBV30|-|TRBJ1-1|many
CAWSQGWNTEAFF
TGTGCCTGGAGTCAAGGTTGGAACACTGAAGCTTTCTTT
>14|TRBV5-1|-|TRBJ2-7|many
CASSSFGSSYEQYF
TGCGCCAGCAGCTCATTCGGGAGCTCCTACGAGCAGTACTTC
>15|TRBV3-1|-|TRBJ2-1|many
CASSPLLTAYNEQFF
TGTGCCAGCAGCCCTCTACTGACTGCTTACAATGAGCAGTTCTTC
>13|TRBV5-1|-|TRBJ1-1|many
CASSSLPHTEAFF
TGCGCCAGCAGCTCCCTACCCCACACTGAAGCTTTCTTT
>16|TRBV25-1|TRBD1|TRBJ1-5|many
CASKSSGTGGNQPQHF
TGTGCCAGCAAATCATCCGGGACAGGGGGTAATCAGCCCCAGCATTTT
>10|TRBV20-1|-|TRBJ2-1|many
CSALYNEQFF
TGCAGTGCTTTGTACAATGAGCAGTTCTTC
>12|TRBV20-1|-|TRBJ1-5|-
CSAREQSQPQHF
TGCAGTGCTAGAGAACAGAGTCAGCCCCAGCATTTT
>15|TRBV29-1|TRBD2|TRBJ2-3|many
CSVDSSGGSTDTQYF
TGCAGCGTTGACTCTAGCGGGGGGAGCACAGATACGCAGTATTTT
>12|TRBV20-1|TRBD1|TRBJ2-1|many
CSVGTGDNEQFF
TGCAGTGTTGGGACAGGCGACAATGAGCAGTTCTTC
>16|TRBV18|-|TRBJ1-2|-
CASSPLQGARPYGYTF
TGTGCCAGCTCACCGCTGCAAGGGGCCAGACCCTATGGCTACACCTTC
>15|TRBV7-2|-|TRBJ2-3|-
CASSLGTPLTDTQYF
TGTGCCAGCAGCTTAGGGACACCGTTGACAGATACGCAGTATTTT
>14|TRBV7-9|-|TRBJ2-1|-
CASAPGLLYNEQFF
TGTGCCAGCGCCCCTGGGCTCCTCTACAATGAGCAGTTCTTC
>14|TRBV7-2|-|TRBJ1-6|many
CASSLEAGVTPLHF
TGTGCCAGCAGCTTAGAAGCCGGAGTTACACCCCTCCACTTT
>16|TRBV27|TRBD2|TRBJ2-1|many
CASSPWGGTGGGEQFF
TGTGCCAGCAGTCCCTGGGGGGGGACCGGCGGAGGGGAGCAGTTCTTC
>15|TRBV12-3/TRBV12-4|-|TRBJ2-7|many
CASSDRDRLPYEQYF
TGTGCCAGCAGTGACCGGGACCGACTACCCTACGAGCAGTACTTC
>12|TRBV20-1|-|TRBJ2-2|many
CSAPRRTGELFF
TGCAGTGCTCCTAGAAGAACCGGGGAGCTGTTTTTT
>13|TRBV7-6|TRBD1|TRBJ2-7|-
CASSFGQGNEQYF
TGTGCCAGCAGCTTTGGACAGGGTAACGAGCAGTACTTC
>17|TRBV4-3|-|TRBJ1-5|many
CASSQDPPTDSNQPQHF
TGCGCCAGCAGCCAAGACCCCCCGACAGATAGCAATCAGCCCCAGCATTTT
>14|TRBV4-3|-|TRBJ2-3|many
CASSHSPRWHTQYF
TGCGCCAGCAGCCATTCTCCCAGGTGGCATACGCAGTATTTT
>14|TRBV10-3|-|TRBJ2-3|-
CAIRAGGLTDTQYF
TGTGCCATCAGGGCCGGGGGACTTACAGATACGCAGTATTTT
>17|TRBV7-2|-|TRBJ1-2|many
CASSLAPLRGGAHGYTF
TGTGCCAGCAGCTTAGCGCCGCTTCGGGGGGGCGCTCATGGCTACACCTTC
>13|TRBV6-2/TRBV6-3|-|TRBJ2-2|many
CASSRANTGELFF
TGTGCCAGCAGTCGCGCGAACACCGGGGAGCTGTTTTTT
>15|TRBV7-6|-|TRBJ2-5|-
CASSLVPFLGETQYF
TGTGCCAGCAGCTTGGTTCCCTTTTTGGGGGAGACCCAGTACTTC
>15|TRBV4-2|-|TRBJ2-1|many
CASSQDRTTYNEQFF
TGTGCCAGCAGCCAAGATCGGACCACTTACAATGAGCAGTTCTTC
>12|TRBV5-1|-|TRBJ2-1|many
CASSEPYNEQFF
TGCGCCAGCAGTGAGCCCTACAATGAGCAGTTCTTC
>14|TRBV20-1|-|TRBJ2-3|many
CSARAGLSTDTQYF
TGCAGTGCTAGGGCGGGGCTAAGCACAGATACGCAGTATTTT
>15|TRBV20-1|TRBD2|TRBJ2-5|many
CSARVLAGGQETQYF
TGCAGTGCTAGAGTGCTAGCGGGAGGGCAAGAGACCCAGTACTTC
>14|TRBV29-1|TRBD1|TRBJ1-2|-
CSVVRGSENYGYTF
TGCAGCGTTGTCAGGGGGTCAGAGAACTATGGCTACACCTTC
>14|TRBV7-8|TRBD1|TRBJ1-2|many
CASSPPGQAYGYTF
TGTGCCAGCAGCCCGCCGGGACAGGCTTATGGCTACACCTTC
>14|TRBV27|TRBD1|TRBJ1-6|many
CASSLDRGGSPLHF
TGTGCCAGCAGTTTAGACAGGGGAGGTTCACCCCTCCACTTT
>14|TRBV5-1|-|TRBJ2-3|many
CASRSATSTDTQYF
TGCGCCAGCAGGTCAGCAACTAGCACAGATACGCAGTATTTT
>17|TRBV5-1|TRBD2|TRBJ2-7|many
CASSLGGSGRGSYEQYF
TGCGCCAGCAGCTTGGGGGGTAGCGGGAGAGGCTCCTACGAGCAGTACTTC
>13|TRBV18|-|TRBJ2-7|-
CASSPRTDYEQYF
TGTGCCAGCTCACCACGGACAGACTACGAGCAGTACTTC
>13|TRBV20-1|-|TRBJ2-3|many
CSAERDATDTQYF
TGCAGTGCCGAACGGGACGCCACAGATACGCAGTATTTT
>15|TRBV11-2|-|TRBJ2-5|-
CASSSQRLLQETQYF
TGTGCCAGCAGCTCCCAGCGGCTACTCCAAGAGACCCAGTACTTC
>22|TRBV4-2|TRBD1|TRBJ2-6|few
CASSPRTGWRSFSESGANVLTF
TGTGCCAGCAGCCCCAGGACAGGGTGGCGGTCATTTTCCGAGTCTGGGGCCAACGTCCTGACTTTC
>11|TRBV11-1|-|TRBJ1-1|many
CASSLSGRTFF
TGTGCCAGCAGCTTGTCCGGACGAACTTTCTTT
>16|TRBV15|TRBD1|TRBJ1-2|many
CATSRDRDRAFYGYTF
TGTGCCACCAGCAGAGACAGGGACAGGGCCTTCTATGGCTACACCTTC